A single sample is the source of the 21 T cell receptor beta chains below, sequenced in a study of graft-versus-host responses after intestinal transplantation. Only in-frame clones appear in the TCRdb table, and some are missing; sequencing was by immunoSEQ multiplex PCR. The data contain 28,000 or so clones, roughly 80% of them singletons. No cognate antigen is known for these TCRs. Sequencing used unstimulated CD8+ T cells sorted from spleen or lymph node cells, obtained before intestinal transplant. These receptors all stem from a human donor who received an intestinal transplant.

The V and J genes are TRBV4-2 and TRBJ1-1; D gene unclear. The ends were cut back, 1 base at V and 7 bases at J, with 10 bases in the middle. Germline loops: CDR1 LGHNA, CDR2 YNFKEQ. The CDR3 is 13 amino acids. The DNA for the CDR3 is TGTGCCAGCAGCCAAGTGTTGGAGGGTGAAGCTTTCTTT. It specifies CASSQVLEGEAFF.

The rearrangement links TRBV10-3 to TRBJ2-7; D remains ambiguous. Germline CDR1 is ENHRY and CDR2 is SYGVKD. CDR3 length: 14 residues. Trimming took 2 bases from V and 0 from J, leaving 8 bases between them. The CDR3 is CAISESVSSYEQYF. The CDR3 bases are TGTGCCATCAGTGAGAGCGTCAGCTCCTACGAGCAGTACTTC.

CDR3: CASGLPPLRMNTEAFF. The CDR3 region has the DNA TGTGCTAGTGGTTTGCCCCCGCTCAGAATGAACACTGAAGCTTTCTTT. V and J are TRBV12-5 and TRBJ1-1; D unresolved. The germline V and J ends were trimmed by 2 bases and 0 bases, with 13 bases remaining between them. This CDR3 is 16 amino acids long. CDR1 and CDR2 from the germline V gene are LGHNT and FRNRAP.

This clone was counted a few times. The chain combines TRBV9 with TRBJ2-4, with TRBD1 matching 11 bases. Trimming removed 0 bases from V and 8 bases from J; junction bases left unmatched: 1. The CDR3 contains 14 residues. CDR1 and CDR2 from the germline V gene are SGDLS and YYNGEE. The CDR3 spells CASSVGTGGDIQYF. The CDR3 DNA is TGTGCCAGCAGCGTAGGGACAGGGGGCGACATTCAGTACTTC.

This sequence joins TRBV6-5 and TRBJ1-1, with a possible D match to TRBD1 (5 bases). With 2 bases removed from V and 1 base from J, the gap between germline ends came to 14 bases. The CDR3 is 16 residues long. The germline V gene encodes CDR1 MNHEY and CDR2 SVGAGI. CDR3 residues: CASSYDSNYPNTEAFF. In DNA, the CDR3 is TGTGCCAGCAGTTACGACAGTAACTACCCGAACACTGAAGCTTTCTTT.

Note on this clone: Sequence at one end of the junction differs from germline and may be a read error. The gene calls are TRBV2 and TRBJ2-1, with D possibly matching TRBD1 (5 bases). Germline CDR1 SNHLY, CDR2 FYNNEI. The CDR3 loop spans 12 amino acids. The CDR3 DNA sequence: TGTGCCAGCAGTCGTGAGGACAAGGAGCAGTTCTTC. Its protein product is CASSREDKEQFF.

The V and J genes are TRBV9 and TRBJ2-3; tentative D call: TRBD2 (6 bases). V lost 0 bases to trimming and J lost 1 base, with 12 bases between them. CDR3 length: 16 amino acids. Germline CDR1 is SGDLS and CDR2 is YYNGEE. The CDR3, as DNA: TGTGCCAGCAGCGTAGCGGTGCGGGAAGGCACAGATACGCAGTATTTT. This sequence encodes CASSVAVREGTDTQYF.

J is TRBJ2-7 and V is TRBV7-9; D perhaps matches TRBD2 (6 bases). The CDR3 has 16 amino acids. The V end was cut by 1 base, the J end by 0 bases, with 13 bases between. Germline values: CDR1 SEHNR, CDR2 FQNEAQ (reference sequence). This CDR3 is CASSLVEAGSSYEQYF. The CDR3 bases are TGTGCCAGCAGCTTAGTGGAGGCGGGAAGCTCCTACGAGCAGTACTTC.

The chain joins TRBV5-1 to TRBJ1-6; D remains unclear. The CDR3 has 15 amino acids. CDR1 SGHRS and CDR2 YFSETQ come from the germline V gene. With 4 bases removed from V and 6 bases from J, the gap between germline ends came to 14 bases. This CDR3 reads CASSPHDNLNSPLHF. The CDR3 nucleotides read TGCGCCAGCAGCCCACACGACAACCTTAATTCACCCCTCCACTTT.

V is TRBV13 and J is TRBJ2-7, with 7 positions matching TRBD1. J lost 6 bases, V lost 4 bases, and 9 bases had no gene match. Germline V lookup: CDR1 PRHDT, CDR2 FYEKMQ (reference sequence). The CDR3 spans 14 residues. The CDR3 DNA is TGTGCCAGCAGCTCATTGACAGGGAGTACCGAGCAGTACTTC. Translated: CASSSLTGSTEQYF. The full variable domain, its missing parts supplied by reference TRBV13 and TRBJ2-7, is AAGVIQSPRHLIKEKRETATLKCYPIPRHDTVYWYQQGPGQDPQFLISFYEKMQSDKGSIPDRFSAQQFSDYHSELNMSSLELGDSALYFCASSSLTGSTEQYFGPGTRLTVT.

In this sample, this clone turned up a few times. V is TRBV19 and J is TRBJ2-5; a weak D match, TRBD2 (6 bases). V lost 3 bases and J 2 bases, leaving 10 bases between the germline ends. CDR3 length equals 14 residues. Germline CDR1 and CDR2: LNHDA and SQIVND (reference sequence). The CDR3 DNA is TGTGCCAGTAGTATCCGGGACTTACAAGAGACCCAGTACTTC. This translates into CASSIRDLQETQYF.

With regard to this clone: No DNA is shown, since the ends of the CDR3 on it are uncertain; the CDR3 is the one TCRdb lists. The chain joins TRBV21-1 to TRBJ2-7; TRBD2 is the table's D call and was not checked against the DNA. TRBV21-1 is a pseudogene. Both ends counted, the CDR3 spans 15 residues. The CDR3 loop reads CASSKVASGSGEQYF.

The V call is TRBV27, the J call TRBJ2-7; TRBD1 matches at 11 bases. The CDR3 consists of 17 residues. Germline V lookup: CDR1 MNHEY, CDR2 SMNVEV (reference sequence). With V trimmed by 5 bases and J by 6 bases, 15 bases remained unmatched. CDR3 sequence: CASSPTQGQGALAEQYF. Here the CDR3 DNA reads TGTGCCAGCAGTCCAACGCAAGGACAGGGGGCCTTAGCCGAGCAGTACTTC.

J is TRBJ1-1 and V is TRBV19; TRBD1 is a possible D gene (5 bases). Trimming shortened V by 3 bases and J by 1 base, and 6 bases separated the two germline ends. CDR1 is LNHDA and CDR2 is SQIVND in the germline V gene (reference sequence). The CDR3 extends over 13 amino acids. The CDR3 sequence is CASSIGANTEAFF. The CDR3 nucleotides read TGTGCCAGTAGTATTGGGGCGAACACTGAAGCTTTCTTT.

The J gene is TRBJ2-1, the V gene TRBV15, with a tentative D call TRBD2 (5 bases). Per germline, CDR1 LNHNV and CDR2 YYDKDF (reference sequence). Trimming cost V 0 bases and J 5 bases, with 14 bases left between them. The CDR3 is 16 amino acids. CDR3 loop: CATSRDGVQLNNEQFF. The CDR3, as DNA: TGTGCCACCAGCAGAGACGGGGTACAGCTTAACAATGAGCAGTTCTTC.

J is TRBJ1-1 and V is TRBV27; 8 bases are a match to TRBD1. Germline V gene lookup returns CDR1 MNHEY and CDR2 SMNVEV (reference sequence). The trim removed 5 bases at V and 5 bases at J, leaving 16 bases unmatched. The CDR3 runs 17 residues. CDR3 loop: CASSPSKTGAFETEAFF. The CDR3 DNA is TGTGCCAGCAGTCCATCGAAGACAGGGGCTTTTGAAACTGAAGCTTTCTTT.

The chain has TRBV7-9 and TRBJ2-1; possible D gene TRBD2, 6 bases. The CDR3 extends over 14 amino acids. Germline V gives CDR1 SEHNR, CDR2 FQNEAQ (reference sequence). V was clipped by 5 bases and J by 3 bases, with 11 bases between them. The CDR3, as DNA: TGTGCCAGCAGCCCGGGACTCCTCTACAATGAGCAGTTCTTC. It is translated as CASSPGLLYNEQFF.

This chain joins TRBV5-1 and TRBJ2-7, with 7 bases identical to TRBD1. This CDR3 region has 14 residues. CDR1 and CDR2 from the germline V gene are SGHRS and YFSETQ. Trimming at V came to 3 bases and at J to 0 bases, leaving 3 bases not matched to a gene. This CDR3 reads CASSSGQHSYEQYF. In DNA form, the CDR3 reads TGCGCCAGCAGCTCGGGACAGCACTCCTACGAGCAGTACTTC.

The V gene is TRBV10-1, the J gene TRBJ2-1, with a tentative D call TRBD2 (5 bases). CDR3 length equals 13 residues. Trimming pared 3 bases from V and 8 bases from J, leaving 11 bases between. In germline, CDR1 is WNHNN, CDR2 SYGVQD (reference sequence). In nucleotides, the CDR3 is TGCGCCAGCAGTGACCCCGAGGGCGATGAGCAGTTCTTC. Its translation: CASSDPEGDEQFF.

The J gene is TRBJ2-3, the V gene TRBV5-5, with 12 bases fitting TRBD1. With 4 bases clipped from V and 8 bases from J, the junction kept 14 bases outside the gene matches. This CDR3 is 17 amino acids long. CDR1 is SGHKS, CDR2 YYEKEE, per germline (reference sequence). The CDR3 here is CASSGWDRGLAARTQYF. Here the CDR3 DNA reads TGTGCCAGCAGCGGGTGGGACAGGGGGCTGGCAGCGCGTACGCAGTATTTT.

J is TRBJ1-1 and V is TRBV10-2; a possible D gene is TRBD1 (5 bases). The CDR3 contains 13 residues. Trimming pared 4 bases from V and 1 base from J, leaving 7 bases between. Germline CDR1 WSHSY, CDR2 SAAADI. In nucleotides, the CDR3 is TGCGCCAGCAGTGCGACAGAGAACACTGAAGCTTTCTTT. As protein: CASSATENTEAFF.